These T cell receptor beta chains were read from a single sample in a study of STAT3 mutations in large granular lymphocyte leukemia. The assay was immunoSEQ multiplex PCR, and TCRdb's table has in-frame clones only and misses some. The sample lists some 15,000 clones, about nine tenths occurring once. Sequenced material: peripheral blood mononuclear cells. These receptors all stem from a woman aged 45-60 years with T-cell large granular lymphocyte leukemia. Some clones in this sample may be carry-over from other donors' samples. Each CDR3 is given with its conserved first and last residue. A D gene is named only where the DNA matches it firmly. Only some rows state a clone size, as once, few, many or a class for expanded clones.

d_gene: NA; j_gene: TRBJ2-7; abundance: NA; v_gene: TRBV5-1; CDR3nt: TGCGCCAGCAGCTTCGACGGTGCCTACGAGCAGTACTTC; CDR3aa: CASSFDGAYEQYF
d_gene: NA; j_gene: TRBJ2-7; abundance: NA; v_gene: TRBV7-9; CDR3nt: TGTGCCAGCAGCCGTCCCATCACGGGGAGCTACGAGCAGTACTTC; CDR3aa: CASSRPITGSYEQYF
d_gene: TRBD2; j_gene: TRBJ2-3; abundance: NA; v_gene: TRBV18; CDR3nt: TGTGCCAGCTCACCAGGGAGGGCAGATACGCAGTATTTT; CDR3aa: CASSPGRADTQYF
d_gene: NA; j_gene: TRBJ2-3; abundance: NA; v_gene: TRBV5-4; CDR3nt: TGTGCCAGCAGCACCAGGGAGATGGATACGCAGTATTTT; CDR3aa: CASSTREMDTQYF
d_gene: NA; j_gene: TRBJ1-1; abundance: once; v_gene: TRBV5-1; CDR3nt: TGCGCCAGCAGCTTTTTTAAGGGAAACACTGAAGCTTTCTTT; CDR3aa: CASSFFKGNTEAFF
d_gene: NA; j_gene: TRBJ2-1; abundance: NA; v_gene: TRBV7-9; CDR3nt: TGTGCCAGCAGCTTAGATGGGTATGAGCAGTTCTTC; CDR3aa: CASSLDGYEQFF
d_gene: NA; j_gene: TRBJ2-3; abundance: few; v_gene: TRBV21-1; CDR3nt: TGTGCCCGACAGACCGAGGGGGGGGGCAAAGATACGCAGTATTTT; CDR3aa: CARQTEGGGKDTQYF
d_gene: NA; j_gene: TRBJ1-2; abundance: NA; v_gene: TRBV14; CDR3nt: TGTGCCAGCACCCGAGGTAGTCTCTTGGAAAGCTACACCTTC; CDR3aa: CASTRGSLLESYTF
d_gene: NA; j_gene: TRBJ2-5; abundance: NA; v_gene: TRBV7-8; CDR3nt: TGTGCCAGCAGCTTCAGGGGCAGGGAGACCCAGTACTTC; CDR3aa: CASSFRGRETQYF
d_gene: NA; j_gene: TRBJ1-5; abundance: NA; v_gene: TRBV19; CDR3nt: TGTGCCACCGAGACGGGGTTCGGCAATCAGCCCCAGCATTTT; CDR3aa: CATETGFGNQPQHF
d_gene: NA; j_gene: TRBJ1-1; abundance: NA; v_gene: TRBV6-5; CDR3nt: TGTGCCAGCAGTTTTGGGAGGAACACTGAAGCTTTCTTT; CDR3aa: CASSFGRNTEAFF
d_gene: TRBD1; j_gene: TRBJ2-7; abundance: NA; v_gene: TRBV11-2; CDR3nt: TGTGCCAGCAGCCCGGGACAGGGGGGTCCCAGCTCCTACGAGCAGTACTTC; CDR3aa: CASSPGQGGPSSYEQYF
d_gene: NA; j_gene: TRBJ1-5; abundance: NA; v_gene: TRBV5-6; CDR3nt: TGTGCCAGCAGCTTGGGGAATCAGCCCCAGCATTTT; CDR3aa: CASSLGNQPQHF
d_gene: NA; j_gene: TRBJ1-2; abundance: few; v_gene: TRBV4-2; CDR3nt: TGTGCCAGCAGCCCAGAGGGAGTTAACTATGGCTACACCTTC; CDR3aa: CASSPEGVNYGYTF
d_gene: NA; j_gene: TRBJ1-4; abundance: once; v_gene: TRBV5-4; CDR3nt: TGTGCCAGCAGCTTGGCCACCGCGCAGGGAACTAATGAAAAACTGTTTTTT; CDR3aa: CASSLATAQGTNEKLFF
d_gene: NA; j_gene: TRBJ2-7; abundance: once; v_gene: TRBV18; CDR3nt: TGTGCCAGCTCACACAGGGACGAGCAGTACTTC; CDR3aa: CASSHRDEQYF
d_gene: NA; j_gene: TRBJ2-5; abundance: NA; v_gene: TRBV7-2; CDR3nt: TGTGCCAGCAGCTTAGCGGGAGTACTAGAGACCCAGTACTTC; CDR3aa: CASSLAGVLETQYF
d_gene: NA; j_gene: TRBJ2-1; abundance: NA; v_gene: TRBV7-9; CDR3nt: TGTGCCAGCAGAGCAGATGGATGGTACAATGAGCAGTTCTTC; CDR3aa: CASRADGWYNEQFF
d_gene: NA; j_gene: TRBJ1-5; abundance: NA; v_gene: TRBV7-8; CDR3nt: TGTGCCAGCAGCTTAACAAACAATCAGCCCCAGCATTTT; CDR3aa: CASSLTNNQPQHF
d_gene: NA; j_gene: TRBJ2-7; abundance: NA; v_gene: TRBV20-1; CDR3nt: TGCAGTGCTAGAGGTCGCGAGCAGTACTTC; CDR3aa: CSARGREQYF
d_gene: NA; j_gene: TRBJ1-5; abundance: NA; v_gene: TRBV6-1; CDR3nt: TGTGCCAGCAGGGTAGGGACTCAGCCCCAGCATTTT; CDR3aa: CASRVGTQPQHF
d_gene: NA; j_gene: TRBJ1-1; abundance: once; v_gene: TRBV30; CDR3nt: TGTGCCTGGAGTGTTACCCTCTTTTTTGAAGCTTTCTTT; CDR3aa: CAWSVTLFFEAFF
d_gene: TRBD1; j_gene: TRBJ1-3; abundance: NA; v_gene: TRBV11-3; CDR3nt: TGTGCCAGCAGCTTGGACAGGGCTGGAAACACCATATATTTT; CDR3aa: CASSLDRAGNTIYF
d_gene: TRBD1; j_gene: TRBJ2-1; abundance: NA; v_gene: TRBV5-1; CDR3nt: TGCGCCAGCAGGGGGACAGGGGGCTCCTACAATGAGCAGTTCTTC; CDR3aa: CASRGTGGSYNEQFF
d_gene: NA; j_gene: TRBJ2-3; abundance: NA; v_gene: TRBV13; CDR3nt: TGTGCCAGCAGCCCCCGGGATACGCAGTATTTT; CDR3aa: CASSPRDTQYF
d_gene: TRBD1; j_gene: TRBJ1-1; abundance: NA; v_gene: TRBV5-1; CDR3nt: TGCGCCAGCAGCTCGATAACCGGGACAGGGGACGCTTTCTTT; CDR3aa: CASSSITGTGDAFF
d_gene: TRBD1; j_gene: TRBJ2-7; abundance: NA; v_gene: TRBV5-1; CDR3nt: TGCGCCAGCAGTTCAGGACAGGGGGTTAACGAGCAGTACTTC; CDR3aa: CASSSGQGVNEQYF
d_gene: NA; j_gene: TRBJ1-2; abundance: NA; v_gene: TRBV28; CDR3nt: TGTGCCAGCAGGGGAGGTGGGGAGCCTGGCTACACCTTC; CDR3aa: CASRGGGEPGYTF
d_gene: TRBD2; j_gene: TRBJ2-6; abundance: NA; v_gene: TRBV29-1; CDR3nt: TGCAGCGTTGAAGATCGGGGGGCTGGGGCCAACGTCCTGACTTTC; CDR3aa: CSVEDRGAGANVLTF
d_gene: TRBD2; j_gene: TRBJ2-7; abundance: NA; v_gene: TRBV18; CDR3nt: TGTGCCAGCTCACCGGCACTAGCTCTAGCGGGAGGCAGTGATTACGAGCAGTACTTC; CDR3aa: CASSPALALAGGSDYEQYF
d_gene: TRBD2; j_gene: TRBJ2-7; abundance: NA; v_gene: TRBV10-3; CDR3nt: TGTGCCATCACTGGCAGCGGGAGGGCCGATAGTGTGAGGATTAGCGAGCAGTACTTC; CDR3aa: CAITGSGRADSVRISEQYF
d_gene: NA; j_gene: TRBJ2-3; abundance: once; v_gene: TRBV5-1; CDR3nt: TGCGCCAGCAGCTTGGGGACGGTCACAGATACGCAGTATTTT; CDR3aa: CASSLGTVTDTQYF
d_gene: NA; j_gene: TRBJ1-1; abundance: NA; v_gene: TRBV27; CDR3nt: TGTGCCAGCAGTCCAGGGGCGCGGGAGACTGAAGCTTTCTTT; CDR3aa: CASSPGARETEAFF
d_gene: TRBD2; j_gene: TRBJ2-5; abundance: NA; v_gene: TRBV15; CDR3nt: TGTGCCACCAGCAGTTCTTCCCGGGCAGCGGGGAGGGCGGCCCAGTACTTC; CDR3aa: CATSSSSRAAGRAAQYF
d_gene: TRBD1; j_gene: TRBJ2-2; abundance: NA; v_gene: TRBV7-7; CDR3nt: TGTGCTAGCAGCCCGGGACAGGGGAGTATCGGGGAGCTGTTTTTT; CDR3aa: CASSPGQGSIGELFF
d_gene: NA; j_gene: TRBJ1-1; abundance: NA; v_gene: TRBV30; CDR3nt: TGTGCCTGGGACACCCAAACAGTGAACACTGAAGCTTTCTTT; CDR3aa: CAWDTQTVNTEAFF
d_gene: NA; j_gene: TRBJ1-1; abundance: NA; v_gene: TRBV7-2; CDR3nt: TGTGCCAGCAGCTTGGGAGCCCTGAACACTGAAGCTTTCTTT; CDR3aa: CASSLGALNTEAFF
d_gene: NA; j_gene: TRBJ1-1; abundance: NA; v_gene: TRBV6-1; CDR3nt: TGTGCCAGCAGTGAAGCGCAGAGTGGGTCTGAAGCTTTCTTT; CDR3aa: CASSEAQSGSEAFF
d_gene: NA; j_gene: TRBJ1-2; abundance: NA; v_gene: TRBV2; CDR3nt: TGTGCCAGCACCGTAAACAGGGCCCTCAACTATGGCTACACCTTC; CDR3aa: CASTVNRALNYGYTF
d_gene: NA; j_gene: TRBJ1-2; abundance: once; v_gene: TRBV28; CDR3nt: TGTGCCAGCAGTCAGAGCTATGGCTACACCTTC; CDR3aa: CASSQSYGYTF
d_gene: TRBD1; j_gene: TRBJ1-2; abundance: NA; v_gene: TRBV7-9; CDR3nt: TGTGCCAGCATCTTGGGGACAGGGATGGATGGCTACACCTTC; CDR3aa: CASILGTGMDGYTF
d_gene: NA; j_gene: TRBJ1-2; abundance: NA; v_gene: TRBV11-2; CDR3nt: TGTGCCAGCAGCCCCATGAGACAGGATGGCTACACCTTC; CDR3aa: CASSPMRQDGYTF
d_gene: TRBD2; j_gene: TRBJ2-2; abundance: NA; v_gene: TRBV19; CDR3nt: TGTGCCAGTAGTTTAGCGGGCCCGGGGCTGGACACCGGGGAGCTGTTTTTT; CDR3aa: CASSLAGPGLDTGELFF
d_gene: NA; j_gene: TRBJ2-2; abundance: NA; v_gene: TRBV30; CDR3nt: TGTGCCTGGCAGGGTAACGGGGAGCTGTTTTTT; CDR3aa: CAWQGNGELFF